The 11 T cell receptor beta chains reported below all come from one sample, sequenced in a study of T cells in localized non-small cell lung cancer. Clones were read by immunoSEQ multiplex PCR, and TCRdb kept only the in-frame ones, dropping some. The sample contains 23,000 or so clones, approximately 87% of which appear only once. Sequences were derived from peripheral blood, sampled before any cancer treatment. The receptors shown here come from a woman aged 40 to 75 with stage I lung adenocarcinoma.

This clone showed up just once. The rearrangement links TRBV21-1 to TRBJ1-2; TRBD1, the D gene given by the table, was not confirmed from the DNA. TRBV21-1 is a recognized pseudogene. The CDR3 has 13 residues. The CDR3 nucleotides read TGTGCCAGCAGCAAACGGGACAGTTATGGCTACACCTTC. Translated: CASSKRDSYGYTF.

J is TRBJ2-7 and V is TRBV6-5; D gene unclear. Trimming cost V 2 bases and J 1 base, with 12 bases left between them. This CDR3 spans 15 amino acids. Germline CDR1 MNHEY, CDR2 SVGAGI. CDR3 sequence: CASSYAGMGSYEQYF. In DNA form, the CDR3 reads TGTGCCAGCAGTTACGCCGGAATGGGGTCCTACGAGCAGTACTTC.

This chain joins TRBV19 and TRBJ2-7; possible D gene TRBD1, 6 bases. Trimming took off 8 bases at V and 7 bases at J, with 18 bases between the two ends. The CDR3 loop spans 13 amino acids. CDR1 is LNHDA, CDR2 SQIVND, per germline (reference sequence). In nucleotides, the CDR3 is TGTGCCAGTGAGGGAAGGGGGTCGCGGGAGCAGTACTTC. It is translated as CASEGRGSREQYF.

The V and J genes are TRBV7-8 and TRBJ2-3; 8 nucleotides agree with TRBD2. V shed 8 bases and J 5 bases; nucleotides not matched to a gene: 15. CDR3 length equals 16 residues. Germline CDR1 reads SGHVS; CDR2 reads FQNEAQ. Here the CDR3 DNA reads TGTGCCAGCGAGGGCCCCGCCGGGGGGGCCGGAGATACGCAGTATTTT. This sequence encodes CASEGPAGGAGDTQYF.

Here the CDR3 reads CASSISHTDTQYF. CDR3 sequence (DNA): TGTGCCAGTAGTATTAGTCACACAGATACGCAGTATTTT. The chain employs TRBV19 and TRBJ2-3; D gene ambiguous. Germline V gives CDR1 LNHDA, CDR2 SQIVND (reference sequence). This CDR3 has 13 residues. Trimming took off 3 bases at V and 2 bases at J, with 6 bases between the two ends. Using reference TRBV19 and TRBJ2-3 for the parts outside the CDR3, the full variable domain is DGGITQSPKYLFRKEGQNVTLSCEQNLNHDAMYWYRQDPGQGLRLIYYSQIVNDFQKGDIAEGYSVSREKKESFPLTVTSAQKNPTAFYLCASSISHTDTQYFGPGTRLTVL.

The CDR3 DNA sequence: TGTGCCAGCAGTCCAATCGATCCCAGATCGACACTAGCCAAAAACATTCAGTACTTC. The encoded protein is CASSPIDPRSTLAKNIQYF. V usage is TRBV28 and J usage is TRBJ2-4; D remains unclear. Per germline, CDR1 MDHEN and CDR2 SYDVKM. This CDR3 is 19 amino acids long. V was clipped by 5 bases and J by 0 bases, with 23 bases between them.

V gene TRBV19 combines with J gene TRBJ2-7, with D possibly TRBD1 on 6 matching bases. The CDR3 runs 11 residues. Trimming took 5 bases from V and 5 from J, leaving 7 bases between them. The germline gives CDR1 LNHDA, CDR2 SQIVND (reference sequence). The DNA of the CDR3 is TGTGCCAGTAGTCGACAGGACGAGCAGTACTTC. Its translation is CASSRQDEQYF.

A word on this clone: The junction shows a germline mismatch at one end, possibly a read error. This sample also contains other DNA sequences that code for the same CDR3. The chain recombines TRBV5-1 with TRBJ1-4; D call uncertain. CDR3 length: 17 residues. CDR1 is SGHRS, CDR2 YFSETQ, per germline. The CDR3 nucleotides read TGCGCCAGCAGCTTGAATTCGAGAGCTGCAACTAATGAAAAGCTGTTTTTT. This codes for CASSLNSRAATNEKLFF.

The chain couples TRBV5-6 to TRBJ1-5; D unresolved. Looked up from germline, CDR1 is SGHDT and CDR2 is YYEEEE. V lost 3 bases and J 3 bases, leaving 10 bases between the germline ends. The CDR3 length is 14 residues. Here the CDR3 reads CASSSGRFNQPQHF. The DNA of the CDR3 is TGTGCCAGCAGCTCCGGAAGGTTCAATCAGCCCCAGCATTTT.

The chain links TRBV18 to TRBJ1-1; D not certain. V gave up 0 bases and J gave up 1 base, with 3 bases separating them. The length of the CDR3 is 13 residues. The germline V gene encodes CDR1 KGHSH and CDR2 LQKENI. CDR3: CASSPPGNTEAFF. The CDR3, as DNA: TGTGCCAGCTCACCACCGGGGAACACTGAAGCTTTCTTT.

V gene TRBV5-6 combines with J gene TRBJ2-7, with TRBD1 identical over 9 bases. V lost 4 bases, J lost 2 bases, and 10 bases stayed unmatched. The CDR3 spans 16 residues. Germline values: CDR1 SGHDT, CDR2 YYEEEE. The CDR3 DNA sequence: TGTGCCAGCAGCCCGGTCGGGACAGGGAATACCTACGAGCAGTACTTC. It translates to CASSPVGTGNTYEQYF. Full variable domain (missing parts from reference TRBV5-6 and TRBJ2-7): DAGVTQSPTHLIKTRGQQVTLRCSPKSGHDTVSWYQQALGQGPQFIFQYYEEEERQRGNFPDRFSGHQFPNYSSELNVNALLLGDSALYLCASSPVGTGNTYEQYFGPGTRLTVT.